One sample yielded the 30 T cell receptor beta chains listed below, sequenced in a study of blood T cell repertoires in COVID-19. Produced via immunoSEQ multiplex PCR; TCRdb's table is partial and in-frame only. The sample lists some 250,000 clones, about three quarters occurring once. The sample taken for sequencing was peripheral blood. The receptors come from a woman over 75 with acute or convalescent COVID-19.

The rearrangement joins TRBV5-1 to TRBJ1-1, with D hard to call. Germline lookup yields CDR1 SGHRS and CDR2 YFSETQ. The CDR3 runs 13 residues. V lost 1 base and J lost 0, with 4 bases in between. This CDR3 reads CASSLNMNTEAFF. The CDR3 nucleotides read TGCGCCAGCAGCTTGAATATGAACACTGAAGCTTTCTTT.

V is TRBV4-1 and J is TRBJ2-1; D is perhaps TRBD1 (6 bases). V gave up 1 base and J gave up 4 bases, with 14 bases separating them. This CDR3 is 16 amino acids long. Germline-derived CDR1 and CDR2 are MGHRA and YSYEKL. The DNA of the CDR3 is TGCGCCAGCAGCCAAGGGGACACAAGGATTTACAATGAGCAGTTCTTC. Protein sequence: CASSQGDTRIYNEQFF.

On this clone itself: Other nucleotide sequences from this sample produce the same CDR3. The chain combines TRBV7-2 with TRBJ1-5; 7 bases line up with TRBD1. The V segment lost 1 base and the J segment 2 bases; nucleotides outside the gene matches: 2. Germline CDR1 is SGHTA and CDR2 is FQGNSA. The CDR3 totals 15 residues. The CDR3 bases are TGTGCCAGCAGCTTAGTGGGGACAGGCAATCAGCCCCAGCATTTT. Translation gives CASSLVGTGNQPQHF.

This clone was seen a handful of times. The J gene is TRBJ1-1, the V gene TRBV7-9; 7 bases fit TRBD1. Trimming took 5 bases from V and 5 from J; bases not matched to a gene: 17. Germline CDR1 reads SEHNR; CDR2 reads FQNEAQ (reference sequence). The CDR3 covers 17 residues. CDR3 in DNA: TGTGCCAGCAGCCCGATTCGGGACAGAAAAAAGGGGACTGAAGCTTTCTTT. Amino acid sequence: CASSPIRDRKKGTEAFF.

This sequence joins TRBV30 and TRBJ1-2; 10 bases align to TRBD1. The CDR3 loop spans 15 amino acids. CDR1 is GTSNPN and CDR2 is SVGIG in the germline V gene (reference sequence). V gave up 5 bases and J gave up 0 bases; unmatched junction bases: 6. CDR3 sequence: CAWGDRGRANYGYTF. CDR3 sequence (DNA): TGTGCCTGGGGGGACAGGGGAAGAGCTAACTATGGCTACACCTTC. Supplemented by reference TRBV30 and TRBJ1-2, the full variable domain reads SQTIHQWPATLVQPVGSPLSLECTVEGTSNPNLYWYRQAAGRGLQLLFYSVGIGQISSEVPQNLSASRPQDRQFILSSKKLLLSDSGFYLCAWGDRGRANYGYTFGSGTRLTVV.

This chain uses TRBV5-5 with TRBJ2-3, with 7 bases aligning to TRBD1. The CDR3 sequence is 14 residues long. V gave up 4 bases and J gave up 7 bases; unmatched junction bases: 9. Germline assignment: CDR1 SGHKS and CDR2 YYEKEE (reference sequence). The CDR3 nucleotides are TGTGCCAGCAGCCCAACAACAGGGGCCAATACGCAGTATTTT. Its protein product is CASSPTTGANTQYF.

Regarding this clone: Other DNA sequences from this sample encode an identical CDR3 as well. V and J are TRBV4-3 and TRBJ1-2, with D perhaps matching TRBD1 (5 bases). This CDR3 comprises 15 residues. The germline gives CDR1 LGHNA, CDR2 YSLEER. Trimming pared 0 bases from V and 4 bases from J, leaving 12 bases between. The CDR3 coding sequence is TGCGCCAGCAGCCAAGATCGGCAGGGAGGCTATGGCTACACCTTC. This translates into CASSQDRQGGYGYTF.

V and J are TRBV5-5 and TRBJ2-3, with 8 bases lining up with TRBD2. This CDR3 comprises 17 residues. V lost 7 bases and J lost 3; bases outside the gene matches: 16. The germline V gene encodes CDR1 SGHKS and CDR2 YYEKEE (reference sequence). In DNA, the CDR3 is TGTGCCAGCGTAGCCGGGTCGGGACTAGGCTCTACAGATACGCAGTATTTT. Translated: CASVAGSGLGSTDTQYF.

The rearrangement links TRBV18 to TRBJ1-1; the D gene is possibly TRBD1 (6 bases). Between the trimmed V and J ends, which lost 4 bases and 1 base, there was a span of 16 bases. Germline CDR1 and CDR2: KGHSH and LQKENI. This CDR3 is built from 16 residues. CDR3 coding DNA: TGTGCCAGCTCACTAAACCCCGGGACATCGAACACTGAAGCTTTCTTT. It translates to CASSLNPGTSNTEAFF.

The chain carries TRBV9 and TRBJ1-2; 10 bases fit TRBD1. The CDR3 is 18 residues long. Trimming cost V 0 bases and J 0 bases; bases outside gene matches: 8. From germline, CDR1 is SGDLS and CDR2 YYNGEE. CDR3 amino acids: CASSVGGTGASTNYGYTF. The DNA for the CDR3 is TGTGCCAGCAGCGTAGGGGGGACAGGGGCGAGTACTAACTATGGCTACACCTTC. Full variable domain (missing parts from reference TRBV9 and TRBJ1-2): DSGVTQTPKHLITATGQRVTLRCSPRSGDLSVYWYQQSLDQGLQFLIQYYNGEERAKGNILERFSAQQFPDLHSELNLSSLELGDSALYFCASSVGGTGASTNYGYTFGSGTRLTVV.

V is TRBV7-6 and J is TRBJ2-5; TRBD2 matches at 11 bases. The V and J ends lost 3 bases and 0 bases, in that order; junction bases with no gene match: 6. The CDR3 is made up of 17 amino acids. The germline CDR1 and CDR2 sequences are SGHVS and FNYEAQ. CDR3 nucleotide sequence: TGTGCCAGCAGCTTCTCGGTAGCGGGGGGGTACCAAGAGACCCAGTACTTC. It codes for CASSFSVAGGYQETQYF.

The count of this clone is one. The V gene is TRBV3-1 (or the pseudogene TRBV3-2), the J gene TRBJ1-1; D is possibly TRBD1 (6 bases). Germline V gene data show CDR1 as LGHDT and CDR2 as YNNKEL (reference sequence). The CDR3 loop spans 15 amino acids. V shed 2 bases and J shed 0 bases, with 10 bases lying between them. The CDR3 spells CASSQSGTMNTEAFF. The CDR3 DNA reads TGTGCCAGCAGCCAATCCGGGACAATGAACACTGAAGCTTTCTTT.

This clone was seen a single time. The chain has TRBV21-1 and TRBJ2-7; the listed D gene, TRBD1, was not tested against the DNA. TRBV21-1 is described as a pseudogene. The CDR3 extends over 14 amino acids. CDR3 sequence (DNA): TGTGCCAGCATCTTTCGGGGACAGACCTACGAGCAGTACTTC. This gives the protein CASIFRGQTYEQYF.

On this clone itself: Mismatch with germline at one junction end may stem from a read error. The identical CDR3 is also encoded by other nucleotide sequences in the sample. As DNA, the CDR3 is TGTGCCAGTAGTGAACAGGGGGCTGGGGGTGAAGCTTTCTTT. Encoded protein: CASSEQGAGGEAFF. The rearrangement uses TRBV2 and TRBJ1-1; 9 bases align to TRBD1. There are 14 residues in the CDR3. Germline loops: CDR1 SNHLY, CDR2 FYNNEI.

The J gene is TRBJ1-4, the V gene TRBV7-9; possible D gene TRBD1, 6 bases. The ends were cut back, 4 bases at V and 10 bases at J, with 13 bases in the middle. Looked up from germline, CDR1 is SEHNR and CDR2 is FQNEAQ (reference sequence). This CDR3 region has 13 residues. The CDR3 nucleotides read TGTGCCAGCAGCTCCCAGGGGCTCGGAAAACTGTTTTTT. It yields the protein CASSSQGLGKLFF.

The chain employs TRBV5-1 and TRBJ2-7; 13 bases map to TRBD2. Germline V gene sequence: CDR1 SGHRS, CDR2 YFSETQ. The V and J ends lost 6 bases and 2 bases, in that order; junction bases with no gene match: 5. This CDR3 is 15 amino acids long. The CDR3 DNA sequence: TGCGCCAGCACCCTACTAGCGGGAGGGCCCTACGAGCAGTACTTC. Translated, it gives CASTLLAGGPYEQYF.

V is TRBV19 and J is TRBJ2-5; 8 nucleotides match TRBD1. V lost 5 bases to trimming and J lost 2 bases; unmatched junction nucleotides: 7. The germline CDR1 and CDR2 sequences are LNHDA and SQIVND (reference sequence). The CDR3 runs 15 residues. CDR3 loop: CASSSDRGPQETQYF. The DNA for the CDR3 is TGTGCCAGTAGTTCCGACAGGGGACCTCAAGAGACCCAGTACTTC. Supplemented by reference TRBV19 and TRBJ2-5, the full variable domain reads DGGITQSPKYLFRKEGQNVTLSCEQNLNHDAMYWYRQDPGQGLRLIYYSQIVNDFQKGDIAEGYSVSREKKESFPLTVTSAQKNPTAFYLCASSSDRGPQETQYFGPGTRLLVL.

The chain joins TRBV4-1 to TRBJ1-1; D perhaps matches TRBD1 (5 bases). The V end was cut by 2 bases, the J end by 0 bases, with 10 bases between. Germline CDR1 and CDR2: MGHRA and YSYEKL. The CDR3 is 15 residues long. In DNA, the CDR3 is TGCGCCAGCAGCCAACGGACATGGATGAACACTGAAGCTTTCTTT. It specifies CASSQRTWMNTEAFF.

The chain has TRBV15 and TRBJ2-7; TRBD2 aligns across 10 bases. CDR1 is LNHNV and CDR2 is YYDKDF in the germline V gene (reference sequence). The CDR3 covers 15 residues. Trimming at V came to 1 base and at J to 4 bases, leaving 4 bases not matched to a gene. The CDR3 region is CATSRVAGGKYEQYF. CDR3 nucleotides: TGTGCCACCAGCAGAGTAGCGGGGGGTAAATACGAGCAGTACTTC.

The V and J genes are TRBV12-3 or TRBV12-4 and TRBJ1-3; 9 nucleotides line up with TRBD1. V lost 8 bases to trimming and J lost 2 bases; unmatched junction nucleotides: 1. The CDR3 is 13 amino acids. The CDR3 loop is CASGTGPGNTIYF. For the CDR3, the DNA is TGTGCCAGCGGGACAGGGCCTGGAAACACCATATATTTT.

The V gene is TRBV10-3, the J gene TRBJ1-5; 7 bases map to TRBD1. The CDR3 spans 13 residues. The germline CDR1 and CDR2 sequences are ENHRY and SYGVKD. Germline trimming cut 11 bases from V and 3 bases from J; bases unmatched to any gene: 7. The CDR3 region is CAVAGQPNQPQHF. For the CDR3, the DNA is TGTGCCGTAGCGGGACAGCCCAATCAGCCCCAGCATTTT.

V gene TRBV9 combines with J gene TRBJ1-2, with a weak D call TRBD1 (5 bases). Trimming took off 0 bases at V and 6 bases at J, with 9 bases between the two ends. Germline V CDR1 and CDR2: SGDLS, YYNGEE. This CDR3 spans 13 amino acids. The DNA for the CDR3 is TGTGCCAGCAGCGTAGCGGGGGTAGATGGCTACACCTTC. Its protein product is CASSVAGVDGYTF.

Here the CDR3 reads CASSAGQAGQETQYF. In DNA form, the CDR3 reads TGTGCCAGCAGCGCGGGACAGGCGGGTCAAGAGACCCAGTACTTC. V usage is TRBV5-4 and J usage is TRBJ2-5, with 8 bases matching TRBD1. J was trimmed by 2 bases and V by 4 bases; bases with no gene match: 7. The CDR3 loop spans 15 amino acids. Germline V gene lookup returns CDR1 SGHNT and CDR2 YYREEE (reference sequence).

CDR3 coding DNA: TGTGCCAGCAGCCAAGAATTGGCGGGAGGGAAGGATACGCAGTATTTT. As protein: CASSQELAGGKDTQYF. This sequence joins TRBV3-1 (or the pseudogene TRBV3-2) and TRBJ2-3; 9 bases align to TRBD2. There are 16 residues in the CDR3. Losses at the gene ends were 0 bases for V and 6 bases for J; bases not matched to a gene: 7. Germline CDR1 is LGHDT and CDR2 is YNNKEL (reference sequence).

This chain links TRBV7-9 with TRBJ2-1, with 8 bases lining up with TRBD1. Losses at the gene ends were 7 bases for V and 8 bases for J; bases not matched to a gene: 10. Germline loops: CDR1 SEHNR, CDR2 FQNEAQ (reference sequence). The length of the CDR3 is 14 residues. CDR3 nucleotides: TGTGCCAGCACCCCCGGACAGGGAGAGTATGAGCAGTTCTTC. Protein product: CASTPGQGEYEQFF.

The CDR3 nucleotides are TGCGCCAGCAGTCGCACCGGGACAGGGGGTGAAAAACTGTTTTTT. Protein: CASSRTGTGGEKLFF. The J gene is TRBJ1-4, the V gene TRBV4-1; 11 bases fit TRBD1. The germline gives CDR1 MGHRA, CDR2 YSYEKL. The CDR3 loop spans 15 amino acids. With 6 bases clipped from V and 7 bases from J, the junction kept 7 bases outside the gene matches.

This chain uses TRBV18 with TRBJ2-7; possibly TRBD1 for D (6 bases). The V gene lost 6 bases and the J gene lost 3 bases, with 15 bases spanning the gap. The CDR3 has 14 residues. In germline, CDR1 is KGHSH, CDR2 LQKENI. The chain's CDR3 is CASSKGQGYYEQYF. DNA of the CDR3: TGTGCCAGCTCTAAGGGGCAGGGGTACTACGAGCAGTACTTC. Drawing the rest from reference TRBV18 and TRBJ2-7, the complete variable domain is NAGVMQNPRHLVRRRGQEARLRCSPMKGHSHVYWYRQLPEEGLKFMVYLQKENIIDESGMPKERFSAEFPKEGPSILRIQQVVRGDSAAYFCASSKGQGYYEQYFGPGTRLTVT.

The chain carries TRBV18 and TRBJ1-1; 7 nucleotides align to TRBD1. The CDR3 runs to 15 residues. CDR1 and CDR2 from the germline V gene are KGHSH and LQKENI. J was trimmed by 2 bases and V by 6 bases; bases with no gene match: 9. This chain's CDR3 is CASSPGQERNTEAFF. CDR3 bases: TGTGCCAGCTCGCCCGGACAGGAACGTAACACTGAAGCTTTCTTT.

The chain combines TRBV2 with TRBJ1-5; tentatively, D is TRBD1 (5 bases). From germline, CDR1 is SNHLY and CDR2 FYNNEI. V was pared by 6 bases and J by 5 bases, with 8 bases between. The CDR3 runs 12 residues. In DNA, the CDR3 is TGTGCCAGCAGGCCCAGGGATCAGCCCCAGCATTTT. Translating it yields CASRPRDQPQHF.

This chain connects TRBV29-1 to TRBJ1-1; 7 bases map to TRBD1. The length of the CDR3 is 14 residues. CDR1 and CDR2 (germline): SQVTM, ANQGSEA. Trimming cost V 3 bases and J 1 base; bases outside gene matches: 5. CDR3 in amino acids: CSVEPGTANTEAFF. CDR3 DNA sequence: TGCAGCGTTGAGCCTGGGACAGCGAACACTGAAGCTTTCTTT. Together with reference TRBV29-1 and TRBJ1-1, the CDR3 gives the full variable domain: SAVISQKPSRDICQRGTSLTIQCQVDSQVTMMFWYRQQPGQSLTLIATANQGSEATYESGFVIDKFPISRPNLTFSTLTVSNMSPEDSSIYLCSVEPGTANTEAFFGQGTRLTVV.